This T cell receptor beta chain was profiled in a study of CD4 T cells in relation to SARS-CoV-2 and coronaviruses. V shed 5 bases and J shed 9 bases, with 8 bases lying between them. This CDR3 has 11 amino acids. The V gene's germline CDR1 is MGHDK and CDR2 SYGVNS. The unexposed donors gave CD4+ T cells in about 2011-2018, prior to COVID-19. Naive and memory CD4+ T cell DNA was deep-sequenced without culture. The method was immunoSEQ multiplex PCR; TCRdb's version includes in-frame clones alone and lacks a portion of them. The data hold around 56,000 clones, with about nine tenths observed a single time. General study points: According to naive versus memory sequencing, detected responses are memory recall, not newly primed. SARS-CoV-2-driven expansion was significantly weaker in crossreactive than monoreactive clones. In roughly 60% of donors, memory CD4+ clonotypes crossrecognized SARS-CoV-2 and at least one common cold coronavirus spike.

This clone has a handful of counts. Its specificity is not known. The specimen sequenced was memory CD4+ T cells from PBMCs. This TCR was sampled from a human donor in good health. This chain uses TRBV25-1 with TRBJ2-1, with unresolved D. The CDR3 coding sequence is TGTGCCAGCAGTCACTTAAGTGAGCAGTTCTTC. Its protein is CASSHLSEQFF.